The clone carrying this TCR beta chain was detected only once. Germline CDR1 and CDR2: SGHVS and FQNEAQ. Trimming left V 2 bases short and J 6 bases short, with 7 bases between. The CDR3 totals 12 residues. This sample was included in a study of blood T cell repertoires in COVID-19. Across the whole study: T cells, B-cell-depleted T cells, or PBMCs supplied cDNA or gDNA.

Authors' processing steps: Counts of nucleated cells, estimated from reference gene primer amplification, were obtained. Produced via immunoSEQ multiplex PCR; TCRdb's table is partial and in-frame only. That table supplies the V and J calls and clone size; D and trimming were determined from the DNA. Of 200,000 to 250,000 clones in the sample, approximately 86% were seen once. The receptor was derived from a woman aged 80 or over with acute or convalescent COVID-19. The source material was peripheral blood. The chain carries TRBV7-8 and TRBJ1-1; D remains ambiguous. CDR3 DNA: TGTGCCAGCAGCTTAAACCCGGCTGAAGCTTTCTTT. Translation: CASSLNPAEAFF.